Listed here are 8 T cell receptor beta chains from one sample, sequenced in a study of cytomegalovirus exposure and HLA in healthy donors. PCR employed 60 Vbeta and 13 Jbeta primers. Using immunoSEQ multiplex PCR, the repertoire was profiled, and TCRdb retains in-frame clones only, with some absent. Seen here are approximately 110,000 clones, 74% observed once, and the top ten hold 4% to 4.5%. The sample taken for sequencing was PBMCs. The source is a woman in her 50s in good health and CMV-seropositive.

DNA of the CDR3: TGTGCCAGCAGCTCCGGGGGGGCCTTCAACACAGATACGCAGTATTTT. This encodes CASSSGGAFNTDTQYF. The chain uses TRBV7-9 and TRBJ2-3, with 8 bases identical to TRBD2. The CDR3 has 16 residues. Germline values: CDR1 SEHNR, CDR2 FQNEAQ (reference sequence). The V and J ends lost 4 bases and 2 bases, in that order; junction bases with no gene match: 8.

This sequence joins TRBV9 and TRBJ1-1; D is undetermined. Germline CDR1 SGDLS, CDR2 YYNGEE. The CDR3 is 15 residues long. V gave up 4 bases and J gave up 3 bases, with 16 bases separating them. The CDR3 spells CASSPPHAYYTEAFF. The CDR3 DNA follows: TGTGCCAGCAGCCCCCCCCATGCCTACTACACTGAAGCTTTCTTT.

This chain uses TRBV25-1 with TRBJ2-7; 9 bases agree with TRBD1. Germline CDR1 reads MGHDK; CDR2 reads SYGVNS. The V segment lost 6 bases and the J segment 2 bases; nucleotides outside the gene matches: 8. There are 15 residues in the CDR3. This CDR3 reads CASSVSGQGPYEQYF. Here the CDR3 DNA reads TGTGCCAGCAGCGTATCGGGACAGGGACCCTACGAGCAGTACTTC.

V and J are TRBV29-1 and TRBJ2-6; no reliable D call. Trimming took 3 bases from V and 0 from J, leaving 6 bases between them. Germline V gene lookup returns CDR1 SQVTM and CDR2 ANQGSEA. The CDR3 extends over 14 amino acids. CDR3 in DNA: TGCAGCGTTGATGGGCCCTCTGGGGCCAACGTCCTGACTTTC. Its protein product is CSVDGPSGANVLTF.

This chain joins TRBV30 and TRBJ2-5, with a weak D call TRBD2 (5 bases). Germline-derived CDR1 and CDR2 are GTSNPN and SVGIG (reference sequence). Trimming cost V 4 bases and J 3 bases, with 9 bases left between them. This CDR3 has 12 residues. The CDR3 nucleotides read TGTGCCTGGACGCCGGGGAAAGAGACCCAGTACTTC. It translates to CAWTPGKETQYF.

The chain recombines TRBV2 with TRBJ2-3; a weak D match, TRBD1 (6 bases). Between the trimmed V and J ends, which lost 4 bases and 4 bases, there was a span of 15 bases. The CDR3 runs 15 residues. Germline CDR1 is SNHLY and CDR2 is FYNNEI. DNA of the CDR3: TGTGCCAGCAGTGTCTGGACAGTAGACGCAGATACGCAGTATTTT. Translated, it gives CASSVWTVDADTQYF.

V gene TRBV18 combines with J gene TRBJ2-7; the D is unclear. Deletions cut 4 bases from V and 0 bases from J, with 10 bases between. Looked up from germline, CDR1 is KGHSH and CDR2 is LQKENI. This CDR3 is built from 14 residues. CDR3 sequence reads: CASSRNSFSYEQYF. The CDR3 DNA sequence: TGTGCCAGCTCACGGAACAGCTTCTCCTACGAGCAGTACTTC.

The DNA for the CDR3 is TGTGCCAGCAGTGAGACATTCGACTACGAGCAGTACTTC. Amino acids: CASSETFDYEQYF. The gene calls are TRBV6-1 and TRBJ2-7, with no clear D. This CDR3 has 13 residues. V lost 3 bases, J lost 3 bases, and 9 bases lay in between. Germline V gene data show CDR1 as MNHNS and CDR2 as SASEGT.